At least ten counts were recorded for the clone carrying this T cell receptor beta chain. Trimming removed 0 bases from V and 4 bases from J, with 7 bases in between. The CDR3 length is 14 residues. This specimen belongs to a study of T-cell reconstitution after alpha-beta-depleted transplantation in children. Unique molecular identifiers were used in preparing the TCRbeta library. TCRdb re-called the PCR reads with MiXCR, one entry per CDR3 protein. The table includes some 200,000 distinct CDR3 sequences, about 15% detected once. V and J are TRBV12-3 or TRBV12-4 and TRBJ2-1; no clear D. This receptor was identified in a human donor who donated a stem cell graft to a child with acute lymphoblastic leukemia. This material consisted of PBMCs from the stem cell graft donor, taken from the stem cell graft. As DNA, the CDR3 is TGTGCCAGCAGTTTAGCGCAGGAGTACAATGAGCAGTTCTTC. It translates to CASSLAQEYNEQFF.